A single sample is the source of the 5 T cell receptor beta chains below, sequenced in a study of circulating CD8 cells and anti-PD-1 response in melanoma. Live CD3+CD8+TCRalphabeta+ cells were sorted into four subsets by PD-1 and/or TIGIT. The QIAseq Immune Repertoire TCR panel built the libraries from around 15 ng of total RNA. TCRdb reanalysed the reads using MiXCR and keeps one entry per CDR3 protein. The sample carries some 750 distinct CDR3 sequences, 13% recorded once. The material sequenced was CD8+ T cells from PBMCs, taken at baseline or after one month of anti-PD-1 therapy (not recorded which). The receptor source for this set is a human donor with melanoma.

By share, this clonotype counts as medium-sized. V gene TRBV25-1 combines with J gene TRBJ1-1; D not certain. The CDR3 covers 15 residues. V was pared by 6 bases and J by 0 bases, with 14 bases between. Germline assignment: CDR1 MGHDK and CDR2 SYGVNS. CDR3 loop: CASSPRGRLNTEAFF. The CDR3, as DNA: TGTGCCAGCAGCCCCCGGGGAAGATTGAACACTGAAGCTTTCTTT.

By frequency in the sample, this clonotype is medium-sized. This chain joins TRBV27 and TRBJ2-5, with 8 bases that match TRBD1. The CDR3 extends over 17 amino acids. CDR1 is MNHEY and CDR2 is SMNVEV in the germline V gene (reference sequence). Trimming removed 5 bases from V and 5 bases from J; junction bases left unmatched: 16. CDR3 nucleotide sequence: TGTGCCAGCAGTGCCCCTCAGGGGGCGCGATCTTGGGAGACCCAGTACTTC. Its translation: CASSAPQGARSWETQYF.

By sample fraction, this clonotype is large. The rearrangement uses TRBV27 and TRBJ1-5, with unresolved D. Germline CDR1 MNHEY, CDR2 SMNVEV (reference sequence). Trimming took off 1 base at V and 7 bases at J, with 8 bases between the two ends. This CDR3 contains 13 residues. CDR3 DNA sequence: TGTGCCAGCAGTTTATTTTCAGGACAGCCCCAGCATTTT. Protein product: CASSLFSGQPQHF.

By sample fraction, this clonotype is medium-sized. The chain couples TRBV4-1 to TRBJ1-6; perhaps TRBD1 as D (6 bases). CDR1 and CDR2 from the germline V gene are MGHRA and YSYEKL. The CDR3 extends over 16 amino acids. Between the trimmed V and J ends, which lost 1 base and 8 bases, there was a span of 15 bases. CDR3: CASSQVTGTKDSPLHF. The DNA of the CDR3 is TGCGCCAGCAGCCAAGTAACCGGGACAAAGGATTCACCCCTCCACTTT.

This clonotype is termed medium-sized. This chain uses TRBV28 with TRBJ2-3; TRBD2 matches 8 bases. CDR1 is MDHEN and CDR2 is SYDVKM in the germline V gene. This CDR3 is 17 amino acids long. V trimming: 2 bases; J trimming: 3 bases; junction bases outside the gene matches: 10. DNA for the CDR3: TGTGCCAGCAGTTTACTTAGCGGGATAAGAGGAACAGATACGCAGTATTTT. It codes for CASSLLSGIRGTDTQYF.